These 31 T cell receptor beta chains were sequenced from one sample in a study of identical twins. Using its own MiXCR run on the 5' RACE reads, TCRdb lists one record per CDR3 protein. The profile shows approximately 700,000 distinct CDR3 sequences, around 6% of them singletons. Sequences were obtained from naive T cells sorted from blood. The receptor set was obtained from a man younger than 30 in good health.

The chain couples TRBV20-1 to TRBJ2-1, with a weak D call TRBD2 (5 bases). Germline values: CDR1 DFQATT, CDR2 SNEGSKA (reference sequence). This CDR3 is built from 14 residues. The V end was cut by 2 bases, the J end by 4 bases, with 12 bases between. The CDR3 spells CSARPRTGYNEQFF. The CDR3 region has the DNA TGCAGTGCTAGACCCCGCACGGGATACAATGAGCAGTTCTTC.

J is TRBJ2-3 and V is TRBV2, with 14 positions matching TRBD2. The trim removed 6 bases at V and 1 base at J, leaving 6 bases unmatched. The germline V gene has CDR1 SNHLY and CDR2 FYNNEI. The CDR3 is made up of 17 amino acids. The CDR3, as DNA: TGTGCCAGCAGACCCGGGACTAGCGGGAGCCGCACAGATACGCAGTATTTT. It is translated as CASRPGTSGSRTDTQYF.

The rearrangement uses TRBV29-1 and TRBJ2-2; 12 bases agree with TRBD1. The CDR3 loop spans 14 amino acids. After removal of 5 bases from V and 5 bases from J, the junction contained 3 bases not matched to a gene. The V gene's germline CDR1 is SQVTM and CDR2 ANQGSEA. The CDR3 DNA reads TGCAGCGTTTGGGACAGGGGGCGAACCGGGGAGCTGTTTTTT. Translated: CSVWDRGRTGELFF.

This clonotype was observed many times. The genes are TRBV6-5 and TRBJ2-2; D possibly corresponds to TRBD2 (5 bases). The germline V and J ends were trimmed by 3 bases and 7 bases, with 12 bases remaining between them. This CDR3 comprises 14 residues. In germline, CDR1 is MNHEY, CDR2 SVGAGI. The CDR3 DNA sequence: TGTGCCAGCAGTTATGGTGAGGGAATCGGGGAGCTGTTTTTT. This encodes CASSYGEGIGELFF.

This clonotype was seen a handful of times. The chain couples TRBV2 to TRBJ2-2; D is perhaps TRBD2 (6 bases). Trimming took 3 bases from V and 0 from J, leaving 11 bases between them. The CDR3 totals 16 residues. Germline CDR1 is SNHLY and CDR2 is FYNNEI. The CDR3 nucleotides read TGTGCCAGCAGTGACCTAGCGCCGTCGAACACCGGGGAGCTGTTTTTT. Its translation is CASSDLAPSNTGELFF.

In this sample, this clonotype turned up many times. This chain uses TRBV7-9 with TRBJ1-1; 8 positions match TRBD1. CDR1 and CDR2 from the germline V gene are SEHNR and FQNEAQ (reference sequence). Trimming removed 4 bases from V and 12 bases from J; junction bases left unmatched: 7. The CDR3 covers 12 residues. This chain's CDR3 is CASSSGQGWSFF. The CDR3 DNA is TGTGCCAGCAGCTCTGGACAGGGTTGGTCTTTCTTT. Drawing the rest from reference TRBV7-9 and TRBJ1-1, the complete variable domain is DTGVSQNPRHKITKRGQNVTFRCDPISEHNRLYWYRQTLGQGPEFLTYFQNEAQLEKSRLLSDRFSAERPKGSFSTLEIQRTEQGDSAMYLCASSSGQGWSFFGQGTRLTVV.

There are many counts of this clonotype. V and J are TRBV10-3 and TRBJ1-3; 7 bases line up with TRBD1. The CDR3 has 15 amino acids. After removal of 4 bases from V and 0 bases from J, the junction contained 3 bases not matched to a gene. Germline V CDR1 and CDR2: ENHRY, SYGVKD. The CDR3 spells CAISVGQRSGNTIYF. CDR3 DNA: TGTGCCATCAGTGTGGGACAGCGCTCTGGAAACACCATATATTTT.

The table lists this clonotype with many counts. The chain is built from TRBV11-2 and TRBJ2-2, with TRBD2 identical over 8 bases. The trim removed 4 bases at V and 1 base at J, leaving 8 bases unmatched. The CDR3 length is 17 residues. Germline lookup yields CDR1 SGHAT and CDR2 FQNNGV. CDR3 residues: CASSSWGSGMNTGELFF. CDR3 DNA sequence: TGTGCCAGCAGCTCCTGGGGTAGCGGGATGAACACCGGGGAGCTGTTTTTT.

CDR3 coding DNA: TGTGCCAGCAGCTTTGGACCCACCAGGGTGACGTCCGGGGAGCTGTTTTTT. Amino acid sequence: CASSFGPTRVTSGELFF. The V call is TRBV5-5, the J call TRBJ2-2; TRBD1 might be the D (5 bases). This CDR3 region has 17 residues. CDR1 is SGHKS and CDR2 is YYEKEE in the germline V gene (reference sequence). Trimming left V 2 bases short and J 6 bases short, with 20 bases between.

This chain connects TRBV20-1 to TRBJ1-4, with TRBD1 matching 7 bases. Germline loops: CDR1 DFQATT, CDR2 SNEGSKA (reference sequence). The CDR3 runs to 14 residues. The V gene end was trimmed by 6 bases and the J gene end by 8 bases; junction bases not matched to a gene: 12. The CDR3 loop is CSARPTGEGEKLFF. In nucleotides, the CDR3 is TGCAGTGCGCGTCCTACAGGGGAAGGGGAAAAACTGTTTTTT.

This clonotype was observed a few times. The chain employs TRBV15 and TRBJ2-1; 7 bases are a match to TRBD2. The CDR3 sequence is 14 residues long. Germline CDR1 and CDR2: LNHNV and YYDKDF (reference sequence). The ends lost 3 bases at V and 5 bases at J; junction bases unmatched: 4. The CDR3, as DNA: TGTGCCACCAGCAGGTTCAGCGGGAACAATGAGCAGTTCTTC. Its translation is CATSRFSGNNEQFF. Based on the CDR3 plus reference TRBV15 and TRBJ2-1, the full variable domain is DAMVIQNPRYQVTQFGKPVTLSCSQTLNHNVMYWYQQKSSQAPKLLFHYYDKDFNNEADTPDNFQSRRPNTSFCFLDIRSPGLGDTAMYLCATSRFSGNNEQFFGPGTRLTVL.

The chain uses TRBV20-1 and TRBJ2-1; D uncertain. Germline CDR1 is DFQATT and CDR2 is SNEGSKA (reference sequence). Trimming left V 4 bases short and J 5 bases short, with 9 bases between. The CDR3 is 12 amino acids. Here the CDR3 DNA reads TGCAGTGCTAAGAAAGGGAACAATGAGCAGTTCTTC. This codes for CSAKKGNNEQFF.

This clonotype was detected ten times or more. The chain recombines TRBV6-5 with TRBJ2-3; 7 bases fit TRBD2. The CDR3 has 15 amino acids. The V segment lost 3 bases and the J segment 1 base; nucleotides outside the gene matches: 4. CDR1 is MNHEY, CDR2 SVGAGI, per germline. The CDR3 loop reads CASSYEAGRTDTQYF. In DNA form, the CDR3 reads TGTGCCAGCAGTTATGAAGCGGGACGCACAGATACGCAGTATTTT.

The chain is built from TRBV15 and TRBJ2-6; D uncertain. CDR3 length equals 14 residues. The V gene lost 4 bases and the J gene lost 0 bases, with 4 bases spanning the gap. Germline V gene data show CDR1 as LNHNV and CDR2 as YYDKDF (reference sequence). CDR3 residues: CATSKTSGANVLTF. CDR3 DNA sequence: TGTGCCACCAGCAAGACCTCTGGGGCCAACGTCCTGACTTTC.

This chain joins TRBV20-1 and TRBJ2-1; 10 bases match TRBD2. The CDR3 consists of 14 residues. Germline CDR1 DFQATT, CDR2 SNEGSKA (reference sequence). The ends lost 3 bases at V and 9 bases at J; junction bases unmatched: 8. CDR3 sequence: CSASRTSGSLEQFF. For the CDR3, the DNA is TGCAGTGCTAGCCGGACTAGCGGATCACTTGAGCAGTTCTTC.

The V call is TRBV4-2, the J call TRBJ2-7; D is undetermined. Germline V gives CDR1 LGHNA, CDR2 YNFKEQ. This CDR3 is built from 13 residues. Trimming cost V 1 base and J 4 bases, with 8 bases left between them. The CDR3 DNA reads as TGTGCCAGCAGCCAAGCAGAGTTTTACGAGCAGTACTTC. Translation gives CASSQAEFYEQYF.

This clonotype was seen a few times. This chain links TRBV4-3 with TRBJ2-7; 7 nucleotides align to TRBD2. The CDR3 loop spans 15 amino acids. Germline CDR1 reads LGHNA; CDR2 reads YSLEER. V lost 1 base and J lost 4; bases outside the gene matches: 7. CDR3 amino acids: CASSQGSVSGYEQYF. The CDR3 DNA reads TGCGCCAGCAGCCAAGGTTCGGTTAGCGGGTACGAGCAGTACTTC.

This clonotype was detected only a few times. The J gene is TRBJ2-7, the V gene TRBV14; 9 bases are shared with TRBD2. This CDR3 region has 16 residues. Germline V gene lookup returns CDR1 SGHDN and CDR2 FVKESK. Trimming cost V 4 bases and J 0 bases; bases outside gene matches: 7. The chain's CDR3 is CASSPVAGVPSYEQYF. DNA of the CDR3: TGTGCCAGCAGCCCAGTAGCGGGAGTTCCCTCCTACGAGCAGTACTTC.

A few counts support this clonotype. The chain uses TRBV28 and TRBJ2-6, with 13 bases fitting TRBD2. J was trimmed by 0 bases and V by 5 bases; bases with no gene match: 7. Germline values: CDR1 MDHEN, CDR2 SYDVKM. This CDR3 is 19 amino acids long. The CDR3 DNA reads as TGTGCCAGCAGTCCCCGACTAGCGGGAGGTTTCTCTGGGGCCAACGTCCTGACTTTC. This translates into CASSPRLAGGFSGANVLTF.

The chain links TRBV20-1 to TRBJ1-3, with D possibly matching TRBD1 (5 bases). V lost 5 bases and J lost 6, with 14 bases in between. The germline CDR1 and CDR2 sequences are DFQATT and SNEGSKA (reference sequence). This CDR3 is 13 amino acids long. The DNA for the CDR3 is TGCAGTGCTTACCAGGGAGTGGAAAACACCATATATTTT. Translation gives CSAYQGVENTIYF.

This clonotype was counted at least ten times. The genes are TRBV27 and TRBJ2-3; 10 bases line up with TRBD2. Germline loops: CDR1 MNHEY, CDR2 SMNVEV (reference sequence). The CDR3 runs 17 residues. Unmatched junction bases numbered 14, after V lost 4 bases and J lost 7 bases. The CDR3 DNA reads as TGTGCCAGCAGTTCACATGCAGCGGGAGGGCCTGTAAATACGCAGTATTTT. This sequence encodes CASSSHAAGGPVNTQYF.

This clonotype was detected many times. V usage is TRBV10-3 and J usage is TRBJ2-3, with TRBD2 matching over 12 bases. In germline, CDR1 is ENHRY, CDR2 SYGVKD. This CDR3 region has 19 residues. With 1 base clipped from V and 3 bases from J, the junction kept 11 bases outside the gene matches. CDR3 region: CAISEWPGTSGRRTDTQYF. The CDR3 DNA is TGTGCCATCAGTGAGTGGCCAGGTACTAGCGGGAGGAGGACAGATACGCAGTATTTT.

The sample holds many counts of this clonotype. The chain recombines TRBV28 with TRBJ2-5; 11 bases are shared with TRBD2. With V trimmed by 5 bases and J by 5 bases, 4 bases remained unmatched. Germline V gene lookup returns CDR1 MDHEN and CDR2 SYDVKM. The CDR3 covers 14 residues. The CDR3 is CASSPGLADETQYF. The CDR3 DNA is TGTGCCAGCAGTCCGGGACTAGCGGATGAGACCCAGTACTTC.

This clonotype was seen at least ten times. This sequence joins TRBV6-5 and TRBJ2-3; 10 nucleotides line up with TRBD2. CDR3 length equals 17 residues. The junction had 9 bases not matched to a gene; V was cut back by 2 bases and J by 4 bases. CDR1 and CDR2 from the germline V gene are MNHEY and SVGAGI. CDR3 bases: TGTGCCAGCAGTTACCAAGCGGGAGGGCCCGGCGCAGATACGCAGTATTTT. This sequence encodes CASSYQAGGPGADTQYF.

This clonotype was counted between two and nine times. The J gene is TRBJ2-7, the V gene TRBV4-3; a possible D gene is TRBD2 (6 bases). CDR1 LGHNA and CDR2 YSLEER come from the germline V gene. The CDR3 length is 16 residues. Trimming took 1 base from V and 2 from J, leaving 15 bases between them. The CDR3 protein is CASSQAALAETYEQYF. The CDR3 DNA sequence: TGCGCCAGCAGCCAAGCCGCCTTAGCGGAGACCTACGAGCAGTACTTC.

This clonotype came up many times. V and J are TRBV20-1 and TRBJ2-3; D is ambiguous. Germline assignment: CDR1 DFQATT and CDR2 SNEGSKA (reference sequence). CDR3 length: 16 amino acids. V gave up 5 bases and J gave up 0 bases, with 18 bases separating them. The CDR3 sequence is CSAQPRTVKSTDTQYF. In DNA form, the CDR3 reads TGCAGTGCTCAGCCGCGGACGGTGAAGAGCACAGATACGCAGTATTTT.

A note on this clonotype: One end of the junction is discordant with germline, which a read error may explain. The chain is built from TRBV7-9 and TRBJ2-5; 7 bases map to TRBD1. The germline gives CDR1 SEHNR, CDR2 FQNEAQ (reference sequence). The CDR3 loop spans 15 amino acids. In DNA form, the CDR3 reads TGTTCCAGCAGCTTCAAGGGGGCGCAGGGAGAGACCCAGTACTTC. Protein sequence: CSSSFKGAQGETQYF. The full variable domain, in which reference TRBV7-9 and TRBJ2-5 provide the parts outside the CDR3, is DTGVSQNPRHKITKRGQNVTFRCDPISEHNRLYWYRQTLGQGPEFLTYFQNEAQLEKSRLLSDRFSAERPKGSFSTLEIQRTEQGDSAMYLCSSSFKGAQGETQYFGPGTRLLVL.

This rearrangement joins TRBV6-4 to TRBJ2-7; D is perhaps TRBD1 (6 bases). Germline loops: CDR1 MRHNA, CDR2 SNTAGT. Trimming stripped 6 bases from V and 7 bases from J, with 7 bases between. The CDR3 has 10 amino acids. CDR3 in DNA: TGTGCCAGCAGACAGGGAGAGCAGTACGTC. Protein: CASRQGEQYV.

This clonotype was seen many times. The chain links TRBV5-1 to TRBJ1-1; D gene uncertain. Trimming removed 4 bases at V and 1 base at J, with 11 bases between. CDR3 length: 14 amino acids. The germline V gene encodes CDR1 SGHRS and CDR2 YFSETQ. The CDR3 here is CASSRSPTNTEAFF. For the CDR3, the DNA is TGCGCCAGCAGCCGGAGCCCGACGAACACTGAAGCTTTCTTT.

This clonotype was seen many times. The chain recombines TRBV6-2 or TRBV6-3 with TRBJ2-7; TRBD1 matches 11 bases. The CDR3 length is 14 residues. Germline V gene lookup returns CDR1 MNHEY and CDR2 SVGEGT. V trimming: 4 bases; J trimming: 4 bases; junction bases outside the gene matches: 3. CDR3 sequence reads: CASSSRDRGYEQYF. As DNA, the CDR3 is TGTGCCAGCAGTTCCCGGGACAGGGGGTACGAGCAGTACTTC.

There are many counts of this clonotype. The chain recombines TRBV4-3 with TRBJ1-1; weak D call: TRBD1 (6 bases). With 0 bases removed from V and 0 bases from J, the gap between germline ends came to 8 bases. CDR3 length: 15 residues. Germline V CDR1 and CDR2: LGHNA, YSLEER. CDR3 protein: CASSQDDRMNTEAFF. In DNA, the CDR3 is TGCGCCAGCAGCCAAGATGACAGGATGAACACTGAAGCTTTCTTT.